This TCR beta chain is drawn from a study of blood T cell repertoires in COVID-19. Study-wide context: Sources were T cells, B-cell-depleted T cells, or PBMCs; the material itself was cDNA or gDNA.

In the original analysis: Reference gene primers were amplified, and this amplification served to estimate nucleated cell counts. Sequencing was performed with immunoSEQ multiplex PCR; in TCRdb, only in-frame clones are kept and a portion is missing. The DNA was the basis for D and trimming; V, J and clone size are from that table. The table has almost 200,000 clones, around 90% seen once. Trimming at V came to 0 bases and at J to 10 bases, leaving 9 bases not matched to a gene. The CDR3 runs 16 residues. The germline V gene has CDR1 MGHRA and CDR2 YSYEKL. Participant reports of clinical history set cohort assignment.

Specimen: PBMCs or T cells enriched from blood (not recorded which). The chain links TRBV4-1 to TRBJ1-6; 7 nucleotides match TRBD1. The sequence derives from a woman between 18 and 29 years old who had recovered from COVID-19. This CDR3 reads CASSQDPTGQRSPLHF. CDR3 sequence (DNA): TGCGCCAGCAGCCAAGATCCGACAGGGCAGAGGTCACCCCTCCACTTT.